This T cell receptor beta chain was documented in a study of shared clonotypes between healthy human individuals. When replicate PCRs were run on sorted subsets, they used around 200 ng DNA, tens of thousands of T cell genomes. Sequencing used immunoSEQ multiplex PCR; TCRdb keeps in-frame clones, though not all of them. The table records about 1 million clones, approximately 68% of them present only once. Study conclusions and caveats: Clonotype sharing among donors was expected to depend on sequencing depth. The study found roughly 5% of naive CD4 clonotypes shared across four donors.

Germline V gene sequence: CDR1 SGHTS, CDR2 YDEGEE. CDR3 size: 14 residues. The V gene end was trimmed by 2 bases and the J gene end by 9 bases; junction bases not matched to a gene: 2. As to this clone: Antigen unknown.

This sequence joins TRBV5-8 and TRBJ1-6; TRBD1 aligns across 10 bases. The sequencing input was memory CD4+ T cells sorted from blood. Subset: CD45RA-negative fraction. The source of this sequence is a man between 18 and 35 years old in good health. CDR3 residues: CASSFDRGLSPLHF. DNA for the CDR3: TGTGCCAGCAGCTTTGACAGGGGGCTTTCACCCCTCCACTTT.